This passage covers 2 T cell receptor beta chains from one sample sequenced in a study of identical twins. TCRdb used MiXCR to reprocess the 5' RACE reads, holding one entry per CDR3 protein. The sample lists more than 250,000 distinct CDR3 sequences, under 9% occurring once. Separately, the same data were catalogued under a study of yellow fever vaccine responses in identical twins.

Sequencing was done on a sample of memory (CD45RO+) T cells sorted from blood. These receptors were obtained from a woman aged 18-29 years in good health.

This clonotype has only a few counts. The genes are TRBV15 and TRBJ2-1; 9 bases line up with TRBD1. J gave up 5 bases and V 5 bases, and 7 bases lay outside the gene matches. Germline V CDR1 and CDR2: LNHNV, YYDKDF (reference sequence). The CDR3 sequence is 15 residues long. CDR3: CATSSRTGADNEQFF. The CDR3 DNA is TGTGCCACCAGCTCCCGGACAGGGGCCGACAATGAGCAGTTCTTC.

At least ten counts were recorded for this clonotype. This chain links TRBV11-2 with TRBJ2-5; TRBD2 matches at 7 bases. V lost 4 bases to trimming and J lost 5 bases; unmatched junction nucleotides: 4. This CDR3 has 13 amino acids. Germline V CDR1 and CDR2: SGHAT, FQNNGV. The CDR3 here is CASSWGLLETQYF. The CDR3 region has the DNA TGTGCCAGCAGCTGGGGACTACTTGAGACCCAGTACTTC. Drawing the rest from reference TRBV11-2 and TRBJ2-5, the complete variable domain is EAGVAQSPRYKIIEKRQSVAFWCNPISGHATLYWYQQILGQGPKLLIQFQNNGVVDDSQLPKDRFSAERLKGVDSTLKIQPAKLEDSAVYLCASSWGLLETQYFGPGTRLLVL.